This TCR beta chain was captured by sequencing in a study of shared clonotypes between healthy human individuals. Some clones are missing from TCRdb's copy, which holds only in-frame ones; the method was immunoSEQ multiplex PCR. The sample holds 2 million to 2.5 million clones, over 90% seen once. The CDR3 is 16 amino acids. CDR1 and CDR2 (germline): ENHRY, SYGVKD. V shed 3 bases and J 5 bases; nucleotides not matched to a gene: 9. The sequence was obtained from a man aged 18-30 years in good health. Some clones in this sample may be carry-over from other donors' samples. The sequencing sample was made of naive CD4+ T cells from PBMCs. The subset was: CD45RA+ positively selected. The V and J genes are TRBV10-3 and TRBJ2-1, with 8 bases fitting TRBD2. The DNA of the CDR3 is TGTGCCATCAGTGACCCCCCCGGGAGGGGGAACAATGAGCAGTTCTTC. Translated: CAISDPPGRGNNEQFF.